This T cell receptor beta chain was identified during a study of blood T cells in healthy people across ages. Study conclusions and caveats: A strong correlation was seen between TCR beta diversity and naive T cell percentage. Both higher diversity and more naive CD4+ cells marked long-lived donors when set against aged donors.

The CDR3 contains 14 residues. Germline V gene data show CDR1 as ENHRY and CDR2 as SYGVKD. Alongside a J-beta primer mix, a sample-barcoded 5' primer served in a second PCR lasting 7 to 11 cycles. There were at least 2.5 million CDR3-containing paired-end reads obtained from each sample. TCRdb redid the calling of the 5' RACE reads with MiXCR, one entry per CDR3 protein. Seen here are approximately 1,100,000 distinct CDR3 sequences, 40% to 45% observed once, and the top ten hold 15% to 20%. Worth noting for this clonotype: As yet, its antigen is unknown. Sequence at one end of the junction differs from germline and may be a read error.

Material for sequencing was blood. This clonotype was obtained from a woman in her sixties or seventies in good health. The chain has TRBV10-3 and TRBJ1-5, with 9 nucleotides matching TRBD1. The CDR3 nucleotides read TGTGCCATCGGTGAGGGACAGGGTAAACAGCCCCAGCATTTT. Its translation: CAIGEGQGKQPQHF.